This TCR beta chain emerged from a study of blood T cell repertoires in COVID-19. As for the study in general: Acute-phase and convalescent COVID-19 samples originated in the United States, Italy and Spain. Sample material is recorded as cDNA or gDNA derived from T cells, B-cell-depleted T cells, or PBMCs.

This clone was detected only a few times. A Seattle source enrolled patients during active infection and followed them longitudinally. In the original analysis: Reference gene primer amplification in the assay estimated nucleated cell counts. Sequencing was performed with immunoSEQ multiplex PCR; in TCRdb, only in-frame clones are kept and a portion is missing. The V and J calls and clone size were taken over from that table, and D and trimming were inferred from the DNA. The table lists around 130,000 clones, more than 90% of them singletons, with roughly 4.8% in the top ten. The V gene's germline CDR1 is SGHNT and CDR2 YYREEE (reference sequence). V dropped 4 bases and J dropped 1; count of bases not matched to a gene: 9. This CDR3 comprises 16 residues.

Sequencing was performed on peripheral blood. The genes are TRBV5-4 and TRBJ2-3; 7 bases agree with TRBD1. This TCR was recovered from a man between 60 and 75 years old with COVID-19, enrolled during active disease. This CDR3 reads CASSTATGDGTDTQYF. CDR3 sequence (DNA): TGTGCCAGCAGCACCGCAACAGGGGATGGCACAGATACGCAGTATTTT.